This TCR beta chain stems from a study of breast tumors, draining lymph nodes, adjacent tissues. Findings of the study overall: That most tumor T cells come from lymph nodes remained unproven. Tumor and nontumor repertoires were significantly more similar in luminal-like than in basal-like breast cancer.

This clonotype is a singleton in its sample. Its antigen remains unknown. TCRdb reprocessed the multiplex PCR reads with MiXCR, giving one entry per CDR3 protein. The sample gives roughly 86,000 distinct CDR3 sequences, roughly 19% of which show up once; around 2.5% is in the top ten. Axillary draining lymph nodes of breast cancer patients supplied the node samples. The TCR originated in a female donor with breast cancer. Some clones in this sample may be carry-over from other donors' samples. Sequencing used axillary lymph node tissue.

As DNA, the CDR3 is TGTGCCATCATCTTGGACAGCACCAATCAGCCCCAGCATTTT. Translated: CAIILDSTNQPQHF. V usage is TRBV6-1 and J usage is TRBJ1-5; possibly TRBD1 for D (6 bases). Trimming stripped 10 bases from V and 3 bases from J, with 16 bases between. The CDR3 totals 14 residues. Germline V gene sequence: CDR1 MNHNS, CDR2 SASEGT.